The rows below give T cell receptor beta chains drawn from one sample of a study of cytomegalovirus exposure and HLA in healthy donors. Profiling relied on immunoSEQ multiplex PCR, and the TCRdb table lists in-frame clones only, not all of them. The sample carries over 85,000 clones, 80% to 85% recorded once. The sample comprised PBMCs. The receptor set was obtained from a woman aged 55-69 years in good health and CMV-seropositive. Both conserved end residues are part of each CDR3. The order of the fields is clone size, V gene, D gene, J gene, CDR3 protein, CDR3 DNA. The D gene is left open where the match is weak. Rows may omit the clone size; those that give it use once, few, many or a size class.

clone_size: few
v_call: TRBV28
d_call: NA
j_call: TRBJ1-1
cdr3_aa: CASSLLRGEAFF
cdr3_nt: TGTGCCAGCAGTTTATTAAGGGGTGAAGCTTTCTTT

clone_size: NA
v_call: TRBV28
d_call: NA
j_call: TRBJ2-2
cdr3_aa: CAAFRGDTGELFF
cdr3_nt: TGTGCCGCCTTTAGGGGTGACACCGGGGAGCTGTTTTTT

clone_size: NA
v_call: TRBV7-9
d_call: NA
j_call: TRBJ2-7
cdr3_aa: CASSFGSYEQYF
cdr3_nt: TGTGCCAGCAGCTTTGGGAGCTACGAGCAGTACTTC

clone_size: NA
v_call: TRBV10-2
d_call: NA
j_call: TRBJ1-4
cdr3_aa: CASSQAISEKLFF
cdr3_nt: TGCGCCAGCAGTCAGGCCATTTCTGAAAAACTGTTTTTT

clone_size: NA
v_call: TRBV6-5
d_call: NA
j_call: TRBJ1-2
cdr3_aa: CASSYNHRITYGYTF
cdr3_nt: TGTGCCAGCAGTTACAATCACAGGATTACCTATGGCTACACCTTC

clone_size: NA
v_call: TRBV7-2
d_call: TRBD1
j_call: TRBJ1-2
cdr3_aa: CASSPQGFDYTF
cdr3_nt: TGTGCCAGCAGCCCACAGGGGTTCGACTACACCTTC

clone_size: NA
v_call: TRBV6-5
d_call: NA
j_call: TRBJ1-2
cdr3_aa: CASGRLLPTF
cdr3_nt: TGTGCCAGTGGTCGTTTACTGCCCACCTTC

clone_size: NA
v_call: TRBV18
d_call: NA
j_call: TRBJ2-2
cdr3_aa: CASSPVLLANTGELFF
cdr3_nt: TGTGCCAGCTCACCGGTCTTACTAGCGAACACCGGGGAGCTGTTTTTT

clone_size: NA
v_call: TRBV19
d_call: TRBD1
j_call: TRBJ2-7
cdr3_aa: CASSIVTGGSYEQYF
cdr3_nt: TGTGCCAGTAGTATTGTGACAGGGGGCAGCTACGAGCAGTACTTC

clone_size: NA
v_call: TRBV7-3
d_call: TRBD2
j_call: TRBJ2-1
cdr3_aa: CASSLTGLAGFHNEQFF
cdr3_nt: TGTGCCAGCAGCTTAACGGGACTAGCGGGGTTCCACAATGAGCAGTTCTTC

clone_size: NA
v_call: TRBV6-4
d_call: NA
j_call: TRBJ2-7
cdr3_aa: CASSDNPVSSQYEQYF
cdr3_nt: TGTGCCAGCAGTGATAATCCGGTCTCAAGCCAATACGAGCAGTACTTC

clone_size: NA
v_call: TRBV19
d_call: NA
j_call: TRBJ2-5
cdr3_aa: CASSQNFQGETQYF
cdr3_nt: TGTGCCAGTTCTCAAAACTTCCAGGGGGAGACCCAGTACTTC

clone_size: once
v_call: TRBV19
d_call: NA
j_call: TRBJ1-1
cdr3_aa: CASPHPPRDTEAFF
cdr3_nt: TGTGCCAGTCCGCACCCGCCGAGGGACACTGAAGCTTTCTTT

clone_size: NA
v_call: TRBV6-1
d_call: TRBD1
j_call: TRBJ1-2
cdr3_aa: CASSAHDRAYGYTF
cdr3_nt: TGTGCCAGCAGTGCCCATGACAGGGCCTATGGCTACACCTTC

clone_size: NA
v_call: TRBV9
d_call: NA
j_call: TRBJ1-1
cdr3_aa: CASRGSGNTEAFF
cdr3_nt: TGTGCCAGCCGGGGGTCTGGGAACACTGAAGCTTTCTTT

clone_size: NA
v_call: TRBV6-6
d_call: TRBD1
j_call: TRBJ2-5
cdr3_aa: CASTLQGGFSQETQYF
cdr3_nt: TGTGCCAGCACCCTACAGGGGGGTTTTAGTCAAGAGACCCAGTACTTC

clone_size: NA
v_call: TRBV6-5
d_call: NA
j_call: TRBJ2-5
cdr3_aa: CASSYTGGVLETQYF
cdr3_nt: TGTGCCAGCAGTTACACTGGCGGGGTGCTCGAGACCCAGTACTTC

clone_size: few
v_call: TRBV28
d_call: TRBD2
j_call: TRBJ2-3
cdr3_aa: CASSLTAEASGSPPDTQYF
cdr3_nt: TGTGCCAGCAGTTTAACCGCGGAAGCTAGCGGGAGTCCCCCAGATACGCAGTATTTT

clone_size: once
v_call: TRBV5-6
d_call: TRBD2
j_call: TRBJ2-1
cdr3_aa: CASSWVSGSFYNEQFF
cdr3_nt: TGTGCCAGCAGCTGGGTGAGCGGGAGTTTCTACAATGAGCAGTTCTTC

clone_size: NA
v_call: TRBV28
d_call: TRBD2
j_call: TRBJ2-1
cdr3_aa: CASSETSGRTYNEQFF
cdr3_nt: TGTGCCAGCAGTGAGACTAGCGGGAGAACCTACAATGAGCAGTTCTTC

clone_size: NA
v_call: TRBV5-4
d_call: TRBD1
j_call: TRBJ1-6
cdr3_aa: CASSSNRGLGSPLHF
cdr3_nt: TGTGCCAGCAGCTCCAACAGGGGGCTTGGTTCACCCCTCCACTTT

clone_size: NA
v_call: TRBV7-9
d_call: NA
j_call: TRBJ1-1
cdr3_aa: CASSFVYNSQNTEAFF
cdr3_nt: TGTGCCAGCAGCTTCGTTTATAACAGCCAGAACACTGAAGCTTTCTTT

clone_size: few
v_call: TRBV5-4
d_call: TRBD1
j_call: TRBJ1-2
cdr3_aa: CASGWGTGGRYGYTF
cdr3_nt: TGTGCCAGCGGCTGGGGGACAGGGGGGAGATATGGCTACACCTTC

clone_size: few
v_call: TRBV11-1
d_call: TRBD2
j_call: TRBJ2-7
cdr3_aa: CASSLAPQREGSYEQYF
cdr3_nt: TGTGCCAGCAGCTTAGCGCCCCAGCGGGAGGGCTCCTACGAGCAGTACTTC

clone_size: NA
v_call: TRBV5-1
d_call: TRBD2
j_call: TRBJ2-1
cdr3_aa: CASSLGLVAGYNEQFF
cdr3_nt: TGCGCCAGCAGCCTGGGGTTGGTAGCGGGATACAATGAGCAGTTCTTC

clone_size: NA
v_call: TRBV28
d_call: NA
j_call: TRBJ2-7
cdr3_aa: CASSSHYKYEQYF
cdr3_nt: TGTGCCAGCAGTTCTCACTATAAATACGAGCAGTACTTC

clone_size: NA
v_call: TRBV6-1
d_call: NA
j_call: TRBJ1-5
cdr3_aa: CASSEAASQPQHF
cdr3_nt: TGTGCCAGCAGTGAAGCGGCCAGTCAGCCCCAGCATTTT

clone_size: few
v_call: TRBV5-6
d_call: TRBD2
j_call: TRBJ2-6
cdr3_aa: CASSPFRLAEPGANVLTF
cdr3_nt: TGTGCCAGCAGCCCCTTCAGGCTAGCGGAACCTGGGGCCAACGTCCTGACTTTC

clone_size: NA
v_call: TRBV28
d_call: TRBD2
j_call: TRBJ2-7
cdr3_aa: CASSLPGTSGRHEQYF
cdr3_nt: TGTGCCAGCAGTTTACCGGGGACTAGCGGGAGGCACGAGCAGTACTTC

clone_size: once
v_call: TRBV7-8
d_call: NA
j_call: TRBJ2-7
cdr3_aa: CASSLRGKWYEQYF
cdr3_nt: TGTGCCAGCAGCTTGCGCGGGAAGTGGTACGAGCAGTACTTC